This T cell receptor beta chain was sequenced for a study of shared clonotypes between healthy human individuals. Study overall: A donor's plate count was three for CD4 naive and three for CD4 memory; CD8 naive had two and CD8 memory one.

Germline V gene data show CDR1 as LGHNA and CDR2 as YNFKEQ. This CDR3 contains 14 residues. Germline trimming cut 4 bases from V and 6 bases from J; bases unmatched to any gene: 6. Assay execution took place at the deep level. An even split of each subset's genomic DNA across several immunoSEQ plates was performed. The data were produced by immunoSEQ multiplex PCR, yet TCRdb's version contains in-frame clones alone and is incomplete. The profile shows about 1 million clones, around 76% of them singletons. The sequence was collected from a man between 18 and 29 years old in good health. V is TRBV4-2 and J is TRBJ1-2; 9 bases fit TRBD1. Material for sequencing was memory CD4+ T cells sorted from blood. Subset described: CD45RA-negative fraction. In DNA, the CDR3 is TGTGCCAGCAGCCCTTTGACAGGGGGGGATGGCTACACCTTC. As protein: CASSPLTGGDGYTF.